These T cell receptor beta chains were read from a single sample in a study of CD8 T cells in ankylosing spondylitis. TCRdb ran MiXCR on the 5' RACE reads and lists one entry per CDR3 protein. The top ten clones hold roughly 43% of a sample with around 220,000 distinct CDR3 sequences, around 19% of them seen once. Sequencing was performed on blood, either unsorted or a sorted T cell fraction (not recorded which). The receptors derive from a male donor with ankylosing spondylitis. Both conserved end residues are part of each CDR3. D genes are given only for firm matches. Rows may omit the clone size; those that give it use once, few, many or a size class.

>TRBV18|NA|TRBJ2-7|NA
TGTGCCAGCTCACCACTTCCAGTTGAGGGGCAGTACTTC
CASSPLPVEGQYF
>TRBV12-3/TRBV12-4|NA|TRBJ1-4|NA
TGTGCCAGCACCTCGACTGGGGGGAATGAAAAACTGTTTTTT
CASTSTGGNEKLFF
>TRBV7-9|NA|TRBJ1-1|many
TGTGCCAGCAGCTTAGGCATGGGGATGAACACTGAAGCTTTCTTT
CASSLGMGMNTEAFF
>TRBV13|NA|TRBJ2-1|many
TGTGCCAGCAGCTCCGGGTTACTAGCCCGGTACAATGAGCAGTTCTTC
CASSSGLLARYNEQFF
>TRBV6-8|TRBD1|TRBJ1-5|NA
TGTGCCCACCCTTACCGGGACAGGGGCCCCGCGTCTAATCAGCCCCAGCATTTT
CAHPYRDRGPASNQPQHF
>TRBV12-3/TRBV12-4|NA|TRBJ2-2|few
TGTGCCAGCAGTTTATCGGCATTTTCTCGAGACGGGGAGCTGTTTTTT
CASSLSAFSRDGELFF
>TRBV4-1|NA|TRBJ1-2|NA
TGCGCCAGCAGCCTTTTTGGGACGACAGAAGATATTGGCTACACCTTC
CASSLFGTTEDIGYTF
>TRBV9|TRBD1|TRBJ1-2|NA
TGTGCCAGCAGCCAGGGACAGCCCCGGAGCTACACCTTC
CASSQGQPRSYTF
>TRBV11-2|NA|TRBJ2-3|few
TGTGCCAGCAGCTTGGGGTCAGTAGGGGGAGGTTGGACAGATACGCAGTATTTT
CASSLGSVGGGWTDTQYF
>TRBV9|NA|TRBJ1-2|NA
TGTGCCAGCAGCTCAGCTGGCAGTACTAACTATGGCTACACCTTC
CASSSAGSTNYGYTF
>TRBV20-1|TRBD2|TRBJ2-7|NA
TGCAGTGCTAGAGTCTCCGGGACTACGTCCTACGAGCAGTACTTC
CSARVSGTTSYEQYF
>TRBV5-1|NA|TRBJ1-6|few
TGCGCCAGCAGCAACCTAGGACCCCAGGAGACTTCCCTCCACTTT
CASSNLGPQETSLHF
>TRBV19|TRBD1|TRBJ2-1|NA
TGTGCCAGTACGGGACAGCCGATCAATGAGCAGTTCTTC
CASTGQPINEQFF
>TRBV10-3|NA|TRBJ1-5|many
TGTGCCATCAGTGAGAGTACCGGGGCTAGCAATCAGCCCCAGCATTTT
CAISESTGASNQPQHF
>TRBV15|NA|TRBJ1-5|few
TGTGCCACCAGCAGAGATAAGGGGAGCGGTCAGCCCCAGCATTTT
CATSRDKGSGQPQHF
>TRBV7-8|TRBD2|TRBJ2-5|few
TGTGCCAGTGGGACTAGCGGGAGTAAAGAGACCCAGTACTTC
CASGTSGSKETQYF
>TRBV5-1|NA|TRBJ2-7|NA
TGCGCCAGCAGCCCTAGGACAGAATGGGCCTACGAGCAGTACTTC
CASSPRTEWAYEQYF
>TRBV12-3/TRBV12-4|NA|TRBJ2-7|many
TGTGCCAGCAGTCTTTCCGGAGACTACGAGCAGTACTTC
CASSLSGDYEQYF
>TRBV29-1|TRBD1|TRBJ2-2|many
TGCAGCGTTGGGGACAGCAACACCGGGGAGCTGTTTTTT
CSVGDSNTGELFF
>TRBV25-1|NA|TRBJ2-3|NA
TGTGCCAGCAGTGAAACGGCACTCTCCACAGATACGCAGTATTTT
CASSETALSTDTQYF
>TRBV5-1|NA|TRBJ2-1|NA
TGCGCCAGCAGCTTGAACGCGCTCGAGCAGTTCTTC
CASSLNALEQFF
>TRBV27|TRBD1|TRBJ2-3|NA
TGTGCCAGCAGTTTAACGGCAGGGGGCTTAAGCACAGATACGCAGTATTTT
CASSLTAGGLSTDTQYF
>TRBV4-1|NA|TRBJ2-5|few
TGCGCCAGCAGCCCCCGTACCGTCCAAGAGACCCAGTACTTC
CASSPRTVQETQYF
>TRBV20-1|NA|TRBJ2-7|few
TGCAGTGCTAGAGTTAAGAGTCTAGCTAGCTACGAGCAGTACTTC
CSARVKSLASYEQYF
>TRBV24-1|NA|TRBJ1-5|few
TGTGCCACCAGTCGACGGAACAATCAGCCCCAGCATTTT
CATSRRNNQPQHF
>TRBV3-1|NA|TRBJ2-1|NA
TGTGCCAGCAGCCAAGGTGCGGGACCCAACGACCCCTACAATGAGCAGTTCTTC
CASSQGAGPNDPYNEQFF
>TRBV28|TRBD2|TRBJ2-5|NA
TGTGCCAGCAGTTTATTTAACTGGCGTGGGGGAGGGAACAAAGAGACCCAGTACTTC
CASSLFNWRGGGNKETQYF
>TRBV29-1|TRBD2|TRBJ2-1|NA
TGCAGCGTGATGGCGGGGGTCAACAATGAGCAGTTCTTC
CSVMAGVNNEQFF
>TRBV12-3/TRBV12-4|NA|TRBJ2-7|many
TGTGCCAGCAGTTTCCGGGACAATCCCTACGAGCAGTACTTC
CASSFRDNPYEQYF
>TRBV7-6|NA|TRBJ2-1|NA
TGTGCCAGCAGCAGAGATCGGGTGGGGGGATCCTACAATGAGCAGTTCTTC
CASSRDRVGGSYNEQFF
>TRBV3-1|NA|TRBJ2-1|few
TGTGCCAGCAGCCAAGTTCATGAGCAGTTCTTC
CASSQVHEQFF
>TRBV4-3|NA|TRBJ1-2|few
TGCGCCAGCAGCCAAGATTTTGGGGGGCTCCACTCTAACTATGGCTACACCTTC
CASSQDFGGLHSNYGYTF
>TRBV6-5|TRBD2|TRBJ2-1|NA
TGTGCCAGCAGTTACTGGGCGGGGGTCGACAATGAGCAGTTCTTC
CASSYWAGVDNEQFF
>TRBV2|NA|TRBJ2-2|NA
TGTGCCAGCAGTGAAGCTTCCCCTCTGGAGGGCGGGGAGCTGTTTTTT
CASSEASPLEGGELFF
>TRBV6-1|NA|TRBJ2-7|NA
TGTGCCAGCAGTGATGCGTGGCAGATCTACGAGCAGTACTTC
CASSDAWQIYEQYF